The 5 T cell receptor beta chains presented below share a single source sample, sequenced in a study of blood T cell repertoires in COVID-19. Produced via immunoSEQ multiplex PCR; TCRdb's table is partial and in-frame only. The repertoire holds 180,000 or so clones, with roughly 89% as singletons. The sequencing sample was made of peripheral blood. Source of these receptors: a man aged 40-49 years with acute or convalescent COVID-19.

The V gene is TRBV7-3, the J gene TRBJ2-1; TRBD2 aligns across 9 bases. Trimming cost V 5 bases and J 10 bases; bases outside gene matches: 6. CDR1 and CDR2 (germline): SGHTA, FQGTGA. The CDR3 is 13 amino acids. CDR3 sequence: CASSPLAGREQFF. CDR3 DNA: TGTGCCAGCAGCCCCCTAGCGGGAAGGGAGCAGTTCTTC.

The V and J genes are TRBV10-2 and TRBJ2-1; TRBD2 matches 11 bases. Per germline, CDR1 WSHSY and CDR2 SAAADI. The ends lost 6 bases at V and 1 base at J; junction bases unmatched: 5. The CDR3 is 16 amino acids. CDR3 region: CASSHRLAGSYNEQFF. CDR3 nucleotides: TGCGCCAGCAGCCATAGACTAGCGGGGTCCTACAATGAGCAGTTCTTC.

V and J are TRBV6-5 and TRBJ2-1, with D maybe TRBD2 (5 bases). CDR3 size: 14 residues. Germline-derived CDR1 and CDR2 are MNHEY and SVGAGI. Trimming removed 0 bases from V and 7 bases from J, with 10 bases in between. The DNA for the CDR3 is TGTGCCAGCAGTTACTCGCCCGGGATAAATGAGCAGTTCTTC. It translates to CASSYSPGINEQFF.

The chain has TRBV11-2 and TRBJ2-3; 12 bases match TRBD2. With V trimmed by 2 bases and J by 1 base, 4 bases remained unmatched. Germline V lookup: CDR1 SGHAT, CDR2 FQNNGV. CDR3 size: 17 residues. CDR3 in amino acids: CASSLLAGGPGTDTQYF. The CDR3, as DNA: TGTGCCAGCAGCTTACTAGCGGGGGGGCCGGGCACAGATACGCAGTATTTT.

The V and J genes are TRBV9 and TRBJ2-2; TRBD2 matches at 9 bases. Per the germline V gene, CDR1 is SGDLS and CDR2 is YYNGEE. The V gene end was trimmed by 0 bases and the J gene end by 4 bases; junction bases not matched to a gene: 4. This CDR3 has 16 residues. DNA of the CDR3: TGTGCCAGCAGCGTAGGAGCGGGGGGACTCACCGGGGAGCTGTTTTTT. Its protein product is CASSVGAGGLTGELFF.